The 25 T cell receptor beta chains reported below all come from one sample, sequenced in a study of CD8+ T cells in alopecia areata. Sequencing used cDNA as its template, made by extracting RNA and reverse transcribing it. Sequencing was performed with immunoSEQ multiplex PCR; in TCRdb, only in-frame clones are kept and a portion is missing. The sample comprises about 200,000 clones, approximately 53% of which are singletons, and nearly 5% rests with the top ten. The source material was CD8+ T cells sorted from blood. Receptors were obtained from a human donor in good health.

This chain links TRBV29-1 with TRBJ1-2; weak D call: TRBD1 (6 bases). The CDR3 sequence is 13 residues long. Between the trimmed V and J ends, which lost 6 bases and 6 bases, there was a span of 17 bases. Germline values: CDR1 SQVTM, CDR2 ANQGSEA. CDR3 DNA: TGCAGCGTCGACCGGGGACAAGGAAATGGCTACACCTTC. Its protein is CSVDRGQGNGYTF.

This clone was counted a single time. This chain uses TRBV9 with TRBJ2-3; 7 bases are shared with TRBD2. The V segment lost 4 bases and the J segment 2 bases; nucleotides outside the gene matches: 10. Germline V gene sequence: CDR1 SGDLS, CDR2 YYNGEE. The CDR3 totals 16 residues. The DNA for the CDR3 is TGTGCCAGCAGCCCCAGGGCTAGCGGAGCCACAGATACGCAGTATTTT. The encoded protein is CASSPRASGATDTQYF.

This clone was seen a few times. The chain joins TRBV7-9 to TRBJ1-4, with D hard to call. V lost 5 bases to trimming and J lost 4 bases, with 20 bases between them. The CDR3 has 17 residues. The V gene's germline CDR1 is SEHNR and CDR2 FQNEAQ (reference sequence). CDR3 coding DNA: TGTGCCAGCAGCGACACGGTCGGCCCCCGAAGTAATGAAAAACTGTTTTTT. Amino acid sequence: CASSDTVGPRSNEKLFF.

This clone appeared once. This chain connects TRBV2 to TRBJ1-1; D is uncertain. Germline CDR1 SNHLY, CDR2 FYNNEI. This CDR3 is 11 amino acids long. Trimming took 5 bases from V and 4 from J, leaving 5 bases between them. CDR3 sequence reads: CASSPSTEAFF. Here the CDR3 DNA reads TGTGCCAGCAGTCCCAGCACTGAAGCTTTCTTT.

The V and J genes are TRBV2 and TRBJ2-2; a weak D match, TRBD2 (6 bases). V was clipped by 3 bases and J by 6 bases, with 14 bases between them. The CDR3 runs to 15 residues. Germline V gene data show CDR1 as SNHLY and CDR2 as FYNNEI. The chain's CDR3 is CASSDTSGGAGELFF. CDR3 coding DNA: TGTGCCAGCAGTGATACATCCGGCGGGGCCGGGGAGCTGTTTTTT.

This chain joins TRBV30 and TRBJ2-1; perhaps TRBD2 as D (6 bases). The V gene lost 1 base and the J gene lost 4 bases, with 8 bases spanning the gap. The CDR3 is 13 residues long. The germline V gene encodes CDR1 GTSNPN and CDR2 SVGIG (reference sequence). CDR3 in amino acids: CAWSASAYNEQFF. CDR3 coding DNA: TGTGCCTGGAGTGCTAGCGCTTACAATGAGCAGTTCTTC.

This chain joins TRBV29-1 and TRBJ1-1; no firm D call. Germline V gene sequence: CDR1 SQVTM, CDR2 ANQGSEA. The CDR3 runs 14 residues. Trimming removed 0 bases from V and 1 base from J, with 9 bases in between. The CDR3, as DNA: TGCAGCGTTGAAGAGGGGTTGGGGAACACTGAAGCTTTCTTT. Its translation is CSVEEGLGNTEAFF.

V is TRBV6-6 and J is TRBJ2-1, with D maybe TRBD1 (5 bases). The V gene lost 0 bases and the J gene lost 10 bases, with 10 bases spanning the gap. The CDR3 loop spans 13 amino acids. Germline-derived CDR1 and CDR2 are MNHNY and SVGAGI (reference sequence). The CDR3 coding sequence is TGTGCCAGCAGTTACTCCCCAGGGATGGAGCAGTTCTTC. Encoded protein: CASSYSPGMEQFF.

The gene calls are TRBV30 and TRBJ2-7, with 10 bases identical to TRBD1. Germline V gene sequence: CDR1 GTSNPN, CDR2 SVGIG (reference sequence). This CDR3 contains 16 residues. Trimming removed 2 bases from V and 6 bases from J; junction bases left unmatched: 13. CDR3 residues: CAWSFTPGQGSSEQYF. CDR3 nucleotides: TGTGCCTGGAGTTTCACGCCGGGACAGGGGAGCTCCGAGCAGTACTTC.

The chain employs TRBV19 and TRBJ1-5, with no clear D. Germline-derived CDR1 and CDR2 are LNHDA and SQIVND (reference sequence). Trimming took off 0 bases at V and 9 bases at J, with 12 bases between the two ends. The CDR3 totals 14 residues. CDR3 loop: CASSIDLGNGPQHF. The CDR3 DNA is TGTGCCAGTAGTATAGATCTTGGTAACGGGCCCCAGCATTTT.

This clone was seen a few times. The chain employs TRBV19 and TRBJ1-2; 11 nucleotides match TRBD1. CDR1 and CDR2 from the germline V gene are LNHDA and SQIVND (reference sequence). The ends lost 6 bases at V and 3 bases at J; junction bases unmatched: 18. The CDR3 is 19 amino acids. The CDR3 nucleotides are TGTGCCAGTAGCGAGGACAGGGGGCTCGTCGGGCACTTGGACTATGGCTACACCTTC. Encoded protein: CASSEDRGLVGHLDYGYTF.

Here the CDR3 DNA reads TGTGCCACCGGTAGCTATAATTCACCCCTCCACTTT. The encoded protein is CATGSYNSPLHF. The chain couples TRBV15 to TRBJ1-6; no definite D call. Germline V lookup: CDR1 LNHNV, CDR2 YYDKDF (reference sequence). This CDR3 spans 12 amino acids. The V end was cut by 8 bases, the J end by 3 bases, with 5 bases between. The full variable domain, in which reference TRBV15 and TRBJ1-6 provide the parts outside the CDR3, is DAMVIQNPRYQVTQFGKPVTLSCSQTLNHNVMYWYQQKSSQAPKLLFHYYDKDFNNEADTPDNFQSRRPNTSFCFLDIRSPGLGDTAMYLCATGSYNSPLHFGNGTRLTVT.

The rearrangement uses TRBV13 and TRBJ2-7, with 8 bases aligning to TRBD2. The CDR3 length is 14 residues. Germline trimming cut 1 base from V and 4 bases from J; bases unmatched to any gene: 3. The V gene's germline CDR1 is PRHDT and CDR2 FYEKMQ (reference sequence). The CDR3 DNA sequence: TGTGCCAGCAGCTTAGTAGCGGGGAATTACGAGCAGTACTTC. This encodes CASSLVAGNYEQYF.

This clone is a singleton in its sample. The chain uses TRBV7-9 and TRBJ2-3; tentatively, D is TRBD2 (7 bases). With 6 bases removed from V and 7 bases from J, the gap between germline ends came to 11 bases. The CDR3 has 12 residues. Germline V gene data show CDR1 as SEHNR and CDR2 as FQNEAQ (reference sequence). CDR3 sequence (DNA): TGTGCCAGCAGTTGGGGGGGCAATACGCAGTATTTT. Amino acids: CASSWGGNTQYF.

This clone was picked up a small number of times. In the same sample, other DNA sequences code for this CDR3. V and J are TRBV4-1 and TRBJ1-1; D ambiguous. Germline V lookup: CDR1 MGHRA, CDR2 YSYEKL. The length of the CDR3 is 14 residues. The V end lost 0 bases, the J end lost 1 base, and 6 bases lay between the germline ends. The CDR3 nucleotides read TGCGCCAGCAGCCAAGAGCCAGGGAACACTGAAGCTTTCTTT. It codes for CASSQEPGNTEAFF.

The DNA for the CDR3 is TGTGCCAGCAGTCTCCAGGGACGGGGGGAAAAACTGTTTTTT. The encoded protein is CASSLQGRGEKLFF. The genes are TRBV27 and TRBJ1-4, with a possible D match to TRBD1 (5 bases). The CDR3 is 14 amino acids. The germline V and J ends were trimmed by 5 bases and 8 bases, with 15 bases remaining between them. Germline V gene sequence: CDR1 MNHEY, CDR2 SMNVEV (reference sequence).

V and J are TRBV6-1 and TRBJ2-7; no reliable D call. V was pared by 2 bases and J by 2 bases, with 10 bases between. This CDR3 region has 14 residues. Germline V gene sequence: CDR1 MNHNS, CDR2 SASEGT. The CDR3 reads CASSEPPRPYEQYF. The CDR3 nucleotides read TGTGCCAGCAGTGAACCCCCGAGACCCTACGAGCAGTACTTC.

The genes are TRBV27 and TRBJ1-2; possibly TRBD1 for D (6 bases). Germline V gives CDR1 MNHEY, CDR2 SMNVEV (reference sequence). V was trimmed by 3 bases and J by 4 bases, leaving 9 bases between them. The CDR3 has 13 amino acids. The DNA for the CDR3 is TGTGCCAGCAGTTTCAGGGGATCCTATGGCTACACCTTC. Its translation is CASSFRGSYGYTF.

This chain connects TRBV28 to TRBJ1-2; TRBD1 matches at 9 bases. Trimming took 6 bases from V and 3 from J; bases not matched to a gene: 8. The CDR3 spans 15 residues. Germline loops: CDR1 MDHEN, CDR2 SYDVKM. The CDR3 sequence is CASSRPWTGDYGYTF. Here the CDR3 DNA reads TGTGCCAGCAGCCGCCCCTGGACAGGGGACTATGGCTACACCTTC.

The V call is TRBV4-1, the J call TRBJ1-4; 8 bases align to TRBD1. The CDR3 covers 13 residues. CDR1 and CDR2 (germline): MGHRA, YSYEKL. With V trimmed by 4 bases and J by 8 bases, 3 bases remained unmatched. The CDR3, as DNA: TGCGCCAGCAGCCCCAGGGGGCGGGAAAAACTGTTTTTT. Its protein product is CASSPRGREKLFF.

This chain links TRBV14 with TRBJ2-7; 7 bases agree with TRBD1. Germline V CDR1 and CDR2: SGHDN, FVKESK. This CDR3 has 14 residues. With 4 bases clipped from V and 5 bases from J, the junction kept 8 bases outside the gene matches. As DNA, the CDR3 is TGTGCCAGCAGCCCACGGGACAGTTTAAACGAGCAGTACTTC. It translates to CASSPRDSLNEQYF.

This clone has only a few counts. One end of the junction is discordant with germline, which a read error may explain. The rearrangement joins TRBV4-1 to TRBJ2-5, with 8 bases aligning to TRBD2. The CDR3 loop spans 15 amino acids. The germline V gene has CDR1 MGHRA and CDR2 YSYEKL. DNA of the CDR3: TGTGCCAGCAGCCCCTCGCGGGGGGCTCAAGAGACCCAGTACTTC. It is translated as CASSPSRGAQETQYF.

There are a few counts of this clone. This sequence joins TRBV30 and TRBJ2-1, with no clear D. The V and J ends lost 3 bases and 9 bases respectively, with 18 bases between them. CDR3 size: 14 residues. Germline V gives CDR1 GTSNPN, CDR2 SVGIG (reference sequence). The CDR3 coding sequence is TGTGCCTGGAGCCAAAAGGCCGTCTGGGGTGAGCAGTTCTTC. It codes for CAWSQKAVWGEQFF. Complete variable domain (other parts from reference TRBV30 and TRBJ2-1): SQTIHQWPATLVQPVGSPLSLECTVEGTSNPNLYWYRQAAGRGLQLLFYSVGIGQISSEVPQNLSASRPQDRQFILSSKKLLLSDSGFYLCAWSQKAVWGEQFFGPGTRLTVL.

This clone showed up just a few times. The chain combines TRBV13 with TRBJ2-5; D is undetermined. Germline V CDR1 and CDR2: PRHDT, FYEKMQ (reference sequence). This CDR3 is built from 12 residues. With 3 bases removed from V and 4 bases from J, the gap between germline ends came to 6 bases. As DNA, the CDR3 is TGTGCCAGCAGCTTTCCGGGAGAGACCCAGTACTTC. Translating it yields CASSFPGETQYF.

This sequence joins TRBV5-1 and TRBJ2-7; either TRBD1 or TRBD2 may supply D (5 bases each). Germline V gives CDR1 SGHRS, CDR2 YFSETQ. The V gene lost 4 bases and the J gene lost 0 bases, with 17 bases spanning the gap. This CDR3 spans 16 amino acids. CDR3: CASSPWDAASSYEQYF. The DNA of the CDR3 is TGCGCCAGCAGCCCTTGGGACGCAGCGTCCTCCTACGAGCAGTACTTC.